The 15 T cell receptor beta chains presented below share a single source sample, sequenced in a study of T-cell memory formation after mild COVID-19. TCRdb independently ran MiXCR on the 5' RACE reads; one entry per CDR3 protein. The table shows roughly 130,000 distinct CDR3 sequences, with over 15% occurring only once. Sequenced input: PBMCs or a T cell subset sorted from them (not recorded which). These receptors came from a man between 18 and 29 years old who had mild COVID-19 (a few samples of this study predate the infection). Cell type and time point are not known.

The table lists this clonotype with many counts. This rearrangement joins TRBV12-3 or TRBV12-4 to TRBJ2-1, with a weak D call TRBD2 (6 bases). CDR3 size: 12 residues. The ends were cut back, 3 bases at V and 12 bases at J, with 12 bases in the middle. CDR3 region: CASSFGSAGQFF. CDR3 sequence (DNA): TGTGCCAGCAGTTTCGGGTCAGCGGGGCAGTTCTTC.

The genes are TRBV20-1 and TRBJ2-7, with 10 bases lining up with TRBD1. The CDR3 totals 13 residues. Germline V gene data show CDR1 as DFQATT and CDR2 as SNEGSKA (reference sequence). V was clipped by 8 bases and J by 4 bases; unmatched bases: 8. The CDR3 protein is CSILGQGSYEQYF. CDR3 nucleotide sequence: TGCAGTATTCTGGGACAGGGGTCGTACGAGCAGTACTTC.

This clonotype was picked up a small number of times. J is TRBJ1-2 and V is TRBV9; no clear D gene. Trimming cost V 0 bases and J 3 bases, with 12 bases left between them. CDR1 SGDLS and CDR2 YYNGEE come from the germline V gene. The CDR3 length is 15 residues. CDR3 sequence: CASSVDQVADYGYTF. DNA for the CDR3: TGTGCCAGCAGCGTAGATCAGGTAGCGGACTATGGCTACACCTTC.

This clonotype has just one count. This chain connects TRBV7-8 to TRBJ1-2; no reliable D call. Trimming removed 2 bases from V and 3 bases from J, with 10 bases in between. The CDR3 has 14 amino acids. The germline gives CDR1 SGHVS, CDR2 FQNEAQ. The CDR3 region is CASSLKVLDYGYTF. As DNA, the CDR3 is TGTGCCAGCAGCTTAAAGGTTTTGGACTATGGCTACACCTTC. Complete variable domain (other parts from reference TRBV7-8 and TRBJ1-2): GAGVSQSPRYKVAKRGQDVALRCDPISGHVSLFWYQQALGQGPEFLTYFQNEAQLDKSGLPSDRFFAERPEGSVSTLKIQRTQQEDSAVYLCASSLKVLDYGYTFGSGTRLTVV.

The chain is built from TRBV3-1 and TRBJ2-2, with D possibly being TRBD1 or TRBD2 (6 bases each). Germline V gives CDR1 LGHDT, CDR2 YNNKEL (reference sequence). Trimming took off 2 bases at V and 4 bases at J, with 14 bases between the two ends. The CDR3 has 16 residues. CDR3 bases: TGTGCCAGCAGCCAATCCCCGGGGGCGGGCACCGGGGAGCTGTTTTTT. Its protein product is CASSQSPGAGTGELFF.

The sample holds one count of this clonotype. V usage is TRBV7-9 and J usage is TRBJ2-2; D is undetermined. The germline V and J ends were trimmed by 5 bases and 6 bases, with 7 bases remaining between them. This CDR3 comprises 12 residues. The germline gives CDR1 SEHNR, CDR2 FQNEAQ (reference sequence). CDR3 sequence reads: CASSLVSGELFF. The CDR3 DNA is TGTGCCAGCAGCCTAGTCTCCGGGGAGCTGTTTTTT.

The chain carries TRBV12-3 or TRBV12-4 and TRBJ1-2; D might be TRBD1 (5 bases). Trimming left V 4 bases short and J 6 bases short, with 12 bases between. The CDR3 runs to 13 residues. The CDR3 loop is CASSYRLLNGYTF. The CDR3 DNA is TGTGCCAGCAGTTACAGGTTACTCAATGGCTACACCTTC.

This clonotype has just a few counts. V gene TRBV18 combines with J gene TRBJ1-1; tentative D call: TRBD1 (6 bases). CDR1 is KGHSH and CDR2 is LQKENI in the germline V gene. The CDR3 consists of 15 residues. The ends were cut back, 3 bases at V and 1 base at J, with 12 bases in the middle. The CDR3 DNA reads TGTGCCAGCTCACCCCCGGGGGCGGAGAACACTGAAGCTTTCTTT. Residues: CASSPPGAENTEAFF.

This clonotype occurred a few times. This chain uses TRBV4-1 with TRBJ2-3; D not resolved. Germline V lookup: CDR1 MGHRA, CDR2 YSYEKL. V lost 1 base to trimming and J lost 4 bases, with 15 bases between them. The CDR3 totals 16 residues. The CDR3 bases are TGCGCCAGCAGCCAAGGAGCCTTTGGGGTGGCAGATACGCAGTATTTT. Protein product: CASSQGAFGVADTQYF.

The gene calls are TRBV5-5 and TRBJ1-1; D unresolved. The CDR3 extends over 14 amino acids. Germline V CDR1 and CDR2: SGHKS, YYEKEE (reference sequence). V lost 2 bases and J 10 bases, leaving 18 bases between the germline ends. The chain's CDR3 is CASSFYRGSDGAFF. CDR3 coding DNA: TGTGCCAGCAGCTTTTACCGAGGGTCAGATGGAGCTTTCTTT.

This rearrangement joins TRBV20-1 to TRBJ1-2, with TRBD1 matching 8 bases. This CDR3 contains 12 residues. CDR1 and CDR2 from the germline V gene are DFQATT and SNEGSKA (reference sequence). The V and J ends lost 2 bases and 6 bases, in that order; junction bases with no gene match: 2. The CDR3: CSARSTGDGYTF. The CDR3 DNA reads as TGCAGTGCTAGATCGACAGGGGATGGCTACACCTTC.

This clonotype has just a few counts. This rearrangement joins TRBV6-5 to TRBJ1-1; D remains ambiguous. In germline, CDR1 is MNHEY, CDR2 SVGAGI. V shed 4 bases and J shed 0 bases, with 9 bases lying between them. This CDR3 comprises 14 residues. Here the CDR3 DNA reads TGTGCCAGCAGTTCAGGCACTTTGAACACTGAAGCTTTCTTT. Translated, it gives CASSSGTLNTEAFF.

V usage is TRBV7-2 and J usage is TRBJ2-1; D is ambiguous. CDR1 is SGHTA and CDR2 is FQGNSA in the germline V gene. The germline V and J ends were trimmed by 3 bases and 6 bases, with 12 bases remaining between them. This CDR3 is 14 amino acids long. CDR3 nucleotide sequence: TGTGCCAGCAGCTTCGGTCCGATTCCCAATGAGCAGTTCTTC. This gives the protein CASSFGPIPNEQFF.

This clonotype was seen a handful of times. The J gene is TRBJ1-1, the V gene TRBV6-6, with 10 bases aligning to TRBD1. CDR3 length: 15 amino acids. The ends lost 0 bases at V and 5 bases at J; junction bases unmatched: 3. CDR1 MNHNY and CDR2 SVGAGI come from the germline V gene (reference sequence). The CDR3 protein is CASSYSGQGDTEAFF. In DNA, the CDR3 is TGTGCCAGCAGTTACTCCGGACAGGGGGATACTGAAGCTTTCTTT.

This clonotype has just a few counts. This chain uses TRBV20-1 with TRBJ2-3, with 12 nucleotides matching TRBD2. V lost 6 bases, J lost 4 bases, and 2 bases stayed unmatched. The length of the CDR3 is 13 residues. Germline CDR1 DFQATT, CDR2 SNEGSKA (reference sequence). CDR3 bases: TGCAGTGCCCCTAGCGGGGGGGCAGATACGCAGTATTTT. Translation gives CSAPSGGADTQYF.